This T cell receptor beta chain was recovered during a study of T-cell memory formation after mild COVID-19. Looking at the study overall: The study found TCR clusters largely donor specific.

Trimming pared 7 bases from V and 1 base from J, leaving 15 bases between. The CDR3 consists of 14 residues. From germline, CDR1 is DFQATT and CDR2 SNEGSKA (reference sequence). This clonotype was seen a handful of times. The antigen is unknown. Study-wide findings and caveats: CD4+ contracting clones were mainly CM and EM; CD8+ ones, EMRA. The second-wave clones peaking on day 37 were not confirmed as SARS-CoV-2-specific.

TCR alpha and TCR beta cDNA libraries carrying sample barcodes and UMIs were produced by 5'RACE using constant-segment primers. A single record per CDR3 protein comes from TCRdb applying MiXCR to the 5' RACE reads. The data contain about 190,000 distinct CDR3 sequences, around 25% of them seen just once; the ten biggest clones take up over 10%. The material sequenced was PBMCs or a T cell subset sorted from them (not recorded which). This chain joins TRBV20-1 and TRBJ2-3; the D is unclear. This receptor was identified in an adult woman who had mild COVID-19 (a few samples of this study predate the infection). Cell type and time point are not known. Here the CDR3 DNA reads TGCAGTGGCCACCCTCTTTCGGGCACAGATACGCAGTATTTT. Translation gives CSGHPLSGTDTQYF.